The present T cell receptor beta chain was sequenced within a study of shared clonotypes between healthy human individuals. Overall study findings and caveats: Investigators expected sequencing depth to affect clonotype sharing among donors.

V dropped 2 bases and J dropped 8 bases, with 15 bases sitting between them. Germline V gives CDR1 SEHNR, CDR2 FQNEAQ (reference sequence). The length of the CDR3 is 15 residues. When replicate PCRs were run on sorted subsets, they used 150 to 200 ng DNA, around 33,000 T cell genomes. Sequencing used immunoSEQ multiplex PCR; TCRdb keeps in-frame clones, though not all of them. The table has millions of clones, about 95% seen once. For this clone: Its antigen is as yet unknown.

The naive CD8 fraction comprised CD45RO-negative cells positively selected for CCR7 and excluded terminally differentiated effector memory CD45RA+ cells. The chain links TRBV7-9 to TRBJ2-2; D is ambiguous. This sequence originates from a man aged 18 to 30 in good health. What was sequenced was naive CD8+ T cells sorted from blood. This chain's CDR3 is CASSLTTVRDGELFF. The CDR3 DNA is TGTGCCAGCAGCTTAACAACAGTTCGTGATGGGGAGCTGTTTTTT.